The 23 T cell receptor beta chains listed next were all sequenced from one sample in a study of blood T cell repertoires in COVID-19. This table comes from immunoSEQ multiplex PCR, and its TCRdb copy is limited to in-frame clones, with some not included. The top ten hold around 9.5% of the sample, which has roughly 100,000 clones, roughly 86% seen once. Sequencing was carried out using peripheral blood. These receptor sequences come from a man in his forties or fifties with active or convalescent COVID-19.

This rearrangement joins TRBV5-4 to TRBJ1-1; maybe TRBD1 (5 bases). Trimming took off 0 bases at V and 1 base at J, with 7 bases between the two ends. This CDR3 has 14 amino acids. CDR1 and CDR2 (germline): SGHNT, YYREEE (reference sequence). CDR3 DNA sequence: TGTGCCAGCAGCTTGGGACAGCGGAACACTGAAGCTTTCTTT. It codes for CASSLGQRNTEAFF.

This clone was recorded once. V is TRBV9 and J is TRBJ1-5; 9 bases are a match to TRBD1. V was clipped by 7 bases and J by 1 base; unmatched bases: 6. Germline V gene sequence: CDR1 SGDLS, CDR2 YYNGEE. The CDR3 has 15 residues. CDR3 amino acids: CASGRGTGSNQPQHF. DNA of the CDR3: TGTGCCAGCGGTCGAGGGACAGGGAGCAATCAGCCCCAGCATTTT.

This chain joins TRBV5-1 and TRBJ2-2; possibly TRBD2 for D (5 bases). V lost 4 bases to trimming and J lost 0 bases, with 13 bases between them. The CDR3 length is 16 residues. CDR1 and CDR2 (germline): SGHRS, YFSETQ. In DNA form, the CDR3 reads TGCGCCAGCAGCCTAGCCCCCGGATCGAACACCGGGGAGCTGTTTTTT. Translating it yields CASSLAPGSNTGELFF.

This clone appeared once. The rearrangement uses TRBV7-3 and TRBJ1-3; a weak D match, TRBD1 (6 bases). This CDR3 spans 18 amino acids. Germline V gene data show CDR1 as SGHTA and CDR2 as FQGTGA. V was cut by 1 base and J by 0 bases, with 16 bases left in between. The CDR3 here is CASSLRGGQGSSGNTIYF. As DNA, the CDR3 is TGTGCCAGCAGCTTAAGAGGGGGACAAGGGTCCTCTGGAAACACCATATATTTT.

The rearrangement links TRBV5-1 to TRBJ2-3, with 8 nucleotides matching TRBD1. Per germline, CDR1 SGHRS and CDR2 YFSETQ. The CDR3 contains 13 residues. V lost 2 bases and J lost 6; bases outside the gene matches: 2. For the CDR3, the DNA is TGCGCCAGCAGCTTACAGGGGGAGGATACGCAGTATTTT. Translating gives CASSLQGEDTQYF.

The table lists this clone with a few counts. The V call is TRBV18, the J call TRBJ1-3; D possibly corresponds to TRBD1 (5 bases). The V gene's germline CDR1 is KGHSH and CDR2 LQKENI. This CDR3 spans 17 amino acids. Trimming shortened V by 3 bases and J by 0 bases, and 15 bases separated the two germline ends. The chain's CDR3 is CASSPIGATSSGNTIYF. The CDR3 nucleotides are TGTGCCAGCTCACCCATTGGGGCCACCAGCTCTGGAAACACCATATATTTT.

This clone was seen only a few times. The chain employs TRBV21-1 and TRBJ2-6; TRBD1 is the table's D call and was not checked against the DNA. TRBV21-1 is classified as a pseudogene. The CDR3 is made up of 17 amino acids. The chain's CDR3 is CASSKGGHSSGANVLTF. The CDR3 nucleotides are TGTGCCAGCAGCAAAGGGGGACACTCCTCTGGGGCCAACGTCCTGACTTTC.

The chain has TRBV25-1 and TRBJ2-3, with a tentative D call TRBD1 (5 bases). Per germline, CDR1 MGHDK and CDR2 SYGVNS. The V end lost 6 bases, the J end lost 3 bases, and 10 bases lay between the germline ends. The CDR3 runs 13 residues. The CDR3 is CASSQTVTDTQYF. In DNA, the CDR3 is TGTGCCAGCAGCCAGACAGTTACAGATACGCAGTATTTT.

The V and J genes are TRBV18 and TRBJ2-7; 7 positions match TRBD2. CDR1 is KGHSH, CDR2 LQKENI, per germline. The ends lost 2 bases at V and 7 bases at J; junction bases unmatched: 8. The CDR3 contains 14 residues. CDR3 loop: CASSPSDSGREQYF. The CDR3 region has the DNA TGTGCCAGCTCACCAAGCGACTCCGGGAGGGAGCAGTACTTC.

V usage is TRBV14 and J usage is TRBJ1-5; 7 bases match TRBD1. Germline lookup yields CDR1 SGHDN and CDR2 FVKESK. The V segment lost 1 base and the J segment 1 base; nucleotides outside the gene matches: 4. CDR3 size: 16 residues. DNA for the CDR3: TGTGCCAGCAGCCAAGGAGGGGGCGGAAGCAATCAGCCCCAGCATTTT. The encoded protein is CASSQGGGGSNQPQHF.

The chain has TRBV6-1 and TRBJ2-6; 7 nucleotides match TRBD1. CDR3 size: 16 residues. CDR1 and CDR2 (germline): MNHNS, SASEGT. The V segment lost 4 bases and the J segment 0 bases; nucleotides outside the gene matches: 3. CDR3 amino acids: CASSAQGNSGANVLTF. For the CDR3, the DNA is TGTGCCAGCAGTGCACAGGGGAACTCTGGGGCCAACGTCCTGACTTTC.

This chain uses TRBV19 with TRBJ1-4; D unresolved. Germline V lookup: CDR1 LNHDA, CDR2 SQIVND (reference sequence). This CDR3 is 12 amino acids long. Trimming cost V 6 bases and J 7 bases, with 9 bases left between them. For the CDR3, the DNA is TGTGCCAGTAGATCCCAACTTGAAAAACTGTTTTTT. It codes for CASRSQLEKLFF.

The CDR3 DNA follows: TGTGCCAGCAGTGAAATTCAGGGGAAACAGCCCCAGCATTTT. This translates into CASSEIQGKQPQHF. The chain is built from TRBV2 and TRBJ1-5; D is perhaps TRBD1 (6 bases). The CDR3 totals 14 residues. Germline V gives CDR1 SNHLY, CDR2 FYNNEI. V was trimmed by 2 bases and J by 7 bases, leaving 12 bases between them.

This chain connects TRBV9 to TRBJ1-5; possible D gene TRBD1, 5 bases. Trimming took off 0 bases at V and 4 bases at J, with 23 bases between the two ends. The CDR3 is 19 residues long. Germline V gene sequence: CDR1 SGDLS, CDR2 YYNGEE. In DNA form, the CDR3 reads TGTGCCAGCAGCGTAGTATACTCTCCGGGACTGAGATCGAATCAGCCCCAGCATTTT. Protein sequence: CASSVVYSPGLRSNQPQHF.

The chain carries TRBV7-9 and TRBJ2-5; 8 nucleotides agree with TRBD1. Germline-derived CDR1 and CDR2 are SEHNR and FQNEAQ (reference sequence). The V and J ends lost 0 bases and 1 base, in that order; junction bases with no gene match: 7. The CDR3 loop spans 17 amino acids. This CDR3 reads CASSLALLTGAQETQYF. CDR3 nucleotides: TGTGCCAGCAGCTTAGCCCTTCTGACAGGGGCCCAAGAGACCCAGTACTTC.

The V and J genes are TRBV11-2 and TRBJ2-7, with D perhaps TRBD1 (6 bases). CDR3 length: 13 residues. Germline V gives CDR1 SGHAT, CDR2 FQNNGV. V lost 4 bases and J 6 bases, leaving 13 bases between the germline ends. CDR3 DNA: TGTGCCAGCAGCTCACAGGGAGTCAGCGAGCAGTACTTC. Its protein product is CASSSQGVSEQYF.

The CDR3 here is CARDSYQETQYF. CDR3 sequence (DNA): TGTGCCAGAGACTCGTACCAAGAGACCCAGTACTTC. V and J are TRBV6-5 and TRBJ2-5; D not certain. The germline gives CDR1 MNHEY, CDR2 SVGAGI. This CDR3 is 12 amino acids long. The V gene lost 9 bases and the J gene lost 0 bases, with 8 bases spanning the gap.

The chain carries TRBV12-3 or TRBV12-4 and TRBJ1-1; D gene ambiguous. This CDR3 region has 13 residues. The V end lost 6 bases, the J end lost 4 bases, and 12 bases lay between the germline ends. The CDR3 is CASSLRRPTEAFF. CDR3 DNA: TGTGCCAGCAGCCTTAGGAGGCCCACTGAAGCTTTCTTT.

This chain uses TRBV7-2 with TRBJ2-2; possible D gene TRBD2, 5 bases. The CDR3 runs 14 residues. V lost 0 bases to trimming and J lost 7 bases, with 9 bases between them. From germline, CDR1 is SGHTA and CDR2 FQGNSA. CDR3 in DNA: TGTGCCAGCAGCTTAGCGCACCGGGACGGGGAGCTGTTTTTT. This codes for CASSLAHRDGELFF.

The J gene is TRBJ1-1, the V gene TRBV7-9; a possible D gene is TRBD1 (5 bases). The CDR3 is 13 residues long. Deletions cut 5 bases from V and 9 bases from J, with 16 bases between. In germline, CDR1 is SEHNR, CDR2 FQNEAQ (reference sequence). The CDR3 DNA follows: TGTGCCAGCAGCCCCAATCCGGGACTCCAAGCTTTCTTT. It encodes CASSPNPGLQAFF.

With regard to this clone: The same CDR3 is also encoded by other DNA sequences in this sample. The chain uses TRBV30 and TRBJ1-1, with D tentatively TRBD1 (6 bases). V shed 0 bases and J shed 1 base, with 9 bases lying between them. Germline V gene data show CDR1 as GTSNPN and CDR2 as SVGIG (reference sequence). The CDR3 spans 14 residues. CDR3 DNA: TGTGCCTGGAGTGTACAGACAGGGAACACTGAAGCTTTCTTT. Translating gives CAWSVQTGNTEAFF.

This clone has a single count. The chain has TRBV6-5 and TRBJ2-5, with 10 positions matching TRBD2. The germline gives CDR1 MNHEY, CDR2 SVGAGI. This CDR3 spans 16 amino acids. Unmatched junction bases numbered 8, after V lost 0 bases and J lost 7 bases. CDR3 DNA sequence: TGTGCCAGCAGTTACTCGGGTAGCGGGGGGCCAGGGACCCAGTACTTC. It translates to CASSYSGSGGPGTQYF.

This sequence joins TRBV6-6 and TRBJ2-4; D remains unclear. V gave up 4 bases and J gave up 0 bases, with 7 bases separating them. This CDR3 has 14 residues. The V gene's germline CDR1 is MNHNY and CDR2 SVGAGI (reference sequence). CDR3 sequence reads: CASSWALAKNIQYF. The DNA for the CDR3 is TGTGCCAGCAGTTGGGCTCTAGCCAAAAACATTCAGTACTTC.